Below are 30 T cell receptor beta chains sequenced from a single sample in a study of cytomegalovirus exposure and HLA in healthy donors. The PCR used 60 Vbeta and 13 Jbeta primers. Sequencing was performed with immunoSEQ multiplex PCR; in TCRdb, only in-frame clones are kept and a portion is missing. Of 150,000 to 200,000 clones detected, approximately 75% appear once; the ten largest clones hold 2.2%. The material sequenced was PBMCs. These receptors were taken from a man aged 45-60 years in good health and CMV-seropositive.

In its sample, this clone was seen once. The V gene is TRBV7-9, the J gene TRBJ1-2; maybe TRBD1 (5 bases). V was trimmed by 6 bases and J by 3 bases, leaving 17 bases between them. Germline V gene sequence: CDR1 SEHNR, CDR2 FQNEAQ (reference sequence). The CDR3 covers 15 residues. CDR3 amino acids: CASSLTLNRYYGYTF. In nucleotides, the CDR3 is TGTGCCAGCAGTTTAACACTGAACAGGTACTATGGCTACACCTTC.

The chain joins TRBV18 to TRBJ1-6; 9 nucleotides match TRBD1. The V and J ends lost 5 bases and 6 bases, in that order; junction bases with no gene match: 8. The CDR3 is made up of 16 amino acids. In germline, CDR1 is KGHSH, CDR2 LQKENI. CDR3 region: CASSSLQGARNSPLHF. In DNA form, the CDR3 reads TGTGCCAGCTCATCATTACAGGGGGCGCGTAATTCACCCCTCCACTTT.

This clone was recorded a few times. J is TRBJ1-2 and V is TRBV7-2; TRBD1 aligns across 8 bases. The V gene's germline CDR1 is SGHTA and CDR2 FQGNSA. CDR3 length: 13 residues. The J segment lost 13 bases and the V segment lost 2 bases, leaving 9 bases of the junction unmatched. The CDR3 DNA is TGTGCCAGCAGCTTACAACCACAGGGGGGTGGCACCTTC. Amino acids: CASSLQPQGGGTF.

The V gene is TRBV5-1, the J gene TRBJ2-5, with D unresolved. V dropped 4 bases and J dropped 3 bases, with 4 bases sitting between them. The CDR3 extends over 11 amino acids. Germline V gene data show CDR1 as SGHRS and CDR2 as YFSETQ. CDR3: CASSLKETQYF. Here the CDR3 DNA reads TGCGCCAGCAGCCTAAAAGAGACCCAGTACTTC.

The count of this clone is one. The chain has TRBV7-2 and TRBJ2-3; 13 bases are a match to TRBD2. The ends lost 5 bases at V and 3 bases at J; junction bases unmatched: 5. The germline V gene has CDR1 SGHTA and CDR2 FQGNSA. This CDR3 is 16 amino acids long. The CDR3 bases are TGTGCCAGCAGCAAGACTAGCGGGGGGACAACAGATACGCAGTATTTT. Translation gives CASSKTSGGTTDTQYF.

The V and J genes are TRBV6-5 and TRBJ2-7; 8 bases agree with TRBD2. In germline, CDR1 is MNHEY, CDR2 SVGAGI. There are 15 residues in the CDR3. V dropped 2 bases and J dropped 3; count of bases not matched to a gene: 6. In DNA, the CDR3 is TGTGCCAGCAGTTACCCCGGGGGGGCTCACTACGAGCAGTACTTC. It yields the protein CASSYPGGAHYEQYF.

The rearrangement joins TRBV25-1 to TRBJ2-7, with a tentative D call TRBD1 (6 bases). The V end lost 0 bases, the J end lost 6 bases, and 9 bases lay between the germline ends. Germline values: CDR1 MGHDK, CDR2 SYGVNS. The CDR3 is 13 amino acids. The CDR3 DNA sequence: TGTGCCAGCAGTGAATATAAACAGGGCGAGCAGTACTTC. Its translation is CASSEYKQGEQYF.

There are a few counts of this clone. The rearrangement uses TRBV11-3 and TRBJ2-5; 9 bases match TRBD1. V was pared by 5 bases and J by 5 bases, with 3 bases of the junction left unmatched. The germline CDR1 and CDR2 sequences are SGHNT and YENEEA. The CDR3 has 13 amino acids. The CDR3 protein is CASSDTGGETQYF. DNA of the CDR3: TGTGCCAGCAGCGACACAGGGGGCGAGACCCAGTACTTC.

The V gene is TRBV29-1, the J gene TRBJ2-5; D unclear. The CDR3 covers 13 residues. Between the trimmed V and J ends, which lost 4 bases and 1 base, there was a span of 10 bases. Germline V gives CDR1 SQVTM, CDR2 ANQGSEA. CDR3 coding DNA: TGCAGCGTTGGGCCCGGAGCCCAAGAGACCCAGTACTTC. Its protein product is CSVGPGAQETQYF.

This chain connects TRBV19 to TRBJ1-4; 8 bases align to TRBD1. The V and J ends lost 5 bases and 5 bases, in that order; junction bases with no gene match: 28. The V gene's germline CDR1 is LNHDA and CDR2 SQIVND (reference sequence). The CDR3 has 22 residues. The CDR3 protein is CASSPNPYPTWTGPGGNEKLFF. The CDR3 DNA is TGTGCCAGTAGTCCAAACCCATACCCGACCTGGACAGGGCCAGGGGGGAATGAAAAACTGTTTTTT. Full variable domain (missing parts from reference TRBV19 and TRBJ1-4): DGGITQSPKYLFRKEGQNVTLSCEQNLNHDAMYWYRQDPGQGLRLIYYSQIVNDFQKGDIAEGYSVSREKKESFPLTVTSAQKNPTAFYLCASSPNPYPTWTGPGGNEKLFFGSGTQLSVL.

The chain joins TRBV30 to TRBJ2-3; 10 nucleotides agree with TRBD2. Germline V gives CDR1 GTSNPN, CDR2 SVGIG (reference sequence). V lost 3 bases to trimming and J lost 6 bases; unmatched junction nucleotides: 6. CDR3 length: 14 residues. CDR3 sequence: CAWSDSGGPDTQYF. Written as DNA, the CDR3 is TGTGCCTGGAGCGATAGCGGGGGGCCTGATACGCAGTATTTT.

The chain joins TRBV27 to TRBJ2-5; 7 bases match TRBD1. The J segment lost 5 bases and the V segment lost 2 bases, leaving 8 bases of the junction unmatched. CDR3 length: 15 residues. Germline V CDR1 and CDR2: MNHEY, SMNVEV (reference sequence). CDR3 region: CASSLLTGVGETQYF. DNA of the CDR3: TGTGCCAGCAGTTTACTCACAGGGGTCGGGGAGACCCAGTACTTC.

In its sample, this clone was seen a few times. The rearrangement joins TRBV20-1 to TRBJ2-7, with D unclear. V was cut by 5 bases and J by 2 bases, with 7 bases left in between. Germline loops: CDR1 DFQATT, CDR2 SNEGSKA (reference sequence). The CDR3 is made up of 11 amino acids. The CDR3 DNA is TGCAGTGCTCGACATGCCTACGAGCAGTACTTC. Translating gives CSARHAYEQYF.

On this clone itself: This specimen includes other DNA sequences encoding the same CDR3. The gene calls are TRBV9 and TRBJ1-5, with TRBD1 identical over 8 bases. The germline CDR1 and CDR2 sequences are SGDLS and YYNGEE. The CDR3 spans 15 residues. The J segment lost 4 bases and the V segment lost 0 bases, leaving 3 bases of the junction unmatched. In DNA, the CDR3 is TGTGCCAGCAGCGTAGGGCAGGGGGCGAATCAGCCCCAGCATTTT. It encodes CASSVGQGANQPQHF.

V is TRBV19 and J is TRBJ2-1; 9 positions match TRBD2. The CDR3 length is 16 residues. Germline V lookup: CDR1 LNHDA, CDR2 SQIVND (reference sequence). J was trimmed by 4 bases and V by 5 bases; bases with no gene match: 9. The CDR3 DNA follows: TGTGCCAGTAGTTTCTTAGCGGGGGAGAAATACAATGAGCAGTTCTTC. Translation gives CASSFLAGEKYNEQFF. Based on the CDR3 plus reference TRBV19 and TRBJ2-1, the full variable domain is DGGITQSPKYLFRKEGQNVTLSCEQNLNHDAMYWYRQDPGQGLRLIYYSQIVNDFQKGDIAEGYSVSREKKESFPLTVTSAQKNPTAFYLCASSFLAGEKYNEQFFGPGTRLTVL.

The gene calls are TRBV19 and TRBJ1-1; no definite D call. The germline gives CDR1 LNHDA, CDR2 SQIVND (reference sequence). V gave up 7 bases and J gave up 4 bases, with 19 bases separating them. This CDR3 spans 15 amino acids. This chain's CDR3 is CASKLRTGVGTEAFF. The CDR3 DNA is TGTGCCAGTAAACTTCGGACCGGGGTGGGCACTGAAGCTTTCTTT.

V usage is TRBV7-2 and J usage is TRBJ2-1, with 13 bases aligning to TRBD2. Germline V gene sequence: CDR1 SGHTA, CDR2 FQGNSA. The V gene end was trimmed by 7 bases and the J gene end by 9 bases; junction bases not matched to a gene: 3. This CDR3 contains 13 residues. CDR3 nucleotide sequence: TGTGCCAGCAAACTAGCGGGGGGGTCTGAGCAGTTCTTC. It translates to CASKLAGGSEQFF.

The chain links TRBV4-1 to TRBJ1-2; D gene unclear. The CDR3 covers 15 residues. V was pared by 2 bases and J by 4 bases, with 14 bases between. CDR1 is MGHRA, CDR2 YSYEKL, per germline. In DNA form, the CDR3 reads TGCGCCAGCAGCCAAACCCAGATTATTATCTATGGCTACACCTTC. Its protein product is CASSQTQIIIYGYTF.

This chain connects TRBV5-6 to TRBJ1-5; D gene ambiguous. The length of the CDR3 is 12 residues. Between the trimmed V and J ends, which lost 0 bases and 4 bases, there was a span of 2 bases. Germline values: CDR1 SGHDT, CDR2 YYEEEE. The CDR3 spells CASSLVNQPQHF. Here the CDR3 DNA reads TGTGCCAGCAGCTTGGTAAATCAGCCCCAGCATTTT.

J is TRBJ2-2 and V is TRBV28, with 8 nucleotides matching TRBD1. In germline, CDR1 is MDHEN, CDR2 SYDVKM. Germline trimming cut 6 bases from V and 1 base from J; bases unmatched to any gene: 4. The CDR3 extends over 15 amino acids. This CDR3 is CASRSGTGNTGELFF. The CDR3 region has the DNA TGTGCCAGCAGATCCGGGACAGGGAACACCGGGGAGCTGTTTTTT.

This chain uses TRBV19 with TRBJ2-5; a weak D match, TRBD1 (6 bases). Germline V lookup: CDR1 LNHDA, CDR2 SQIVND (reference sequence). The CDR3 spans 13 residues. The ends were cut back, 1 base at V and 5 bases at J, with 8 bases in the middle. Here the CDR3 DNA reads TGTGCCAGTAGTATAGGGGGGCGGGAGACCCAGTACTTC. This codes for CASSIGGRETQYF.

This chain joins TRBV4-1 and TRBJ2-7; 8 nucleotides match TRBD2. Unmatched junction bases numbered 8, after V lost 1 base and J lost 3 bases. This CDR3 has 16 amino acids. Germline assignment: CDR1 MGHRA and CDR2 YSYEKL. CDR3 nucleotides: TGCGCCAGCAGCCAAGGTCCGGGGGGGGCTAACTACGAGCAGTACTTC. Translation: CASSQGPGGANYEQYF.

J is TRBJ2-1 and V is TRBV12-2; TRBD2 was called by the table and not checked on the DNA. TRBV12-2 is flagged as a pseudogene. The CDR3 runs to 16 residues. The CDR3: CASRSSGGSSYNEQFF. In nucleotides, the CDR3 is TGTGCAAGTCGCTCTAGCGGGGGCAGCTCCTACAATGAGCAGTTCTTC.

This clone occurred once. J is TRBJ2-3 and V is TRBV5-1; 8 bases agree with TRBD2. There are 15 residues in the CDR3. Trimming cost V 4 bases and J 5 bases; bases outside gene matches: 9. Germline V lookup: CDR1 SGHRS, CDR2 YFSETQ. The CDR3 reads CASSDGGRGGDTQYF. The CDR3 DNA reads as TGCGCCAGCAGCGACGGGGGACGGGGGGGAGATACGCAGTATTTT.

V is TRBV27 and J is TRBJ1-5, with D possibly matching TRBD1 (6 bases). Germline-derived CDR1 and CDR2 are MNHEY and SMNVEV (reference sequence). The CDR3 contains 14 residues. V was pared by 4 bases and J by 6 bases, with 13 bases between. This CDR3 is CASSSTGVGQPQHF. CDR3 nucleotides: TGTGCCAGCAGTTCGACAGGAGTCGGTCAGCCCCAGCATTTT.

V and J are TRBV11-2 and TRBJ2-3; 9 bases agree with TRBD2. CDR1 is SGHAT, CDR2 FQNNGV, per germline. The junction had 3 bases not matched to a gene; V was cut back by 1 base and J by 1 base. This CDR3 region has 16 residues. This chain's CDR3 is CASSLAASGGTDTQYF. Here the CDR3 DNA reads TGTGCCAGCAGCTTAGCCGCTAGCGGGGGCACAGATACGCAGTATTTT.

V usage is TRBV5-1 and J usage is TRBJ2-7, with 7 bases fitting TRBD1. Germline trimming cut 4 bases from V and 6 bases from J; bases unmatched to any gene: 7. This CDR3 region has 13 residues. The germline V gene encodes CDR1 SGHRS and CDR2 YFSETQ. As DNA, the CDR3 is TGCGCCAGCAGCCAAACCGGACAGGCCGAGCAGTACTTC. Protein sequence: CASSQTGQAEQYF.

Details on this clone: One end of the junction fails to match germline, which may point to a read error. Other DNA sequences of this sample code for an identical CDR3. CDR3 sequence: CASRTDRGVGKVNTEAFF. In DNA form, the CDR3 reads TGTGCCAGCAGAACAGACAGGGGAGTAGGGAAAGTGAACACTGAAGCTTTTTTT. The gene calls are TRBV7-8 and TRBJ1-1, with 8 bases aligning to TRBD1. Germline lookup yields CDR1 SGHVS and CDR2 FQNEAQ. The CDR3 runs to 18 residues.

The V call is TRBV5-1, the J call TRBJ1-5, with D possibly TRBD1 on 5 matching bases. V shed 2 bases and J shed 6 bases, with 21 bases lying between them. The CDR3 length is 17 residues. CDR1 and CDR2 (germline): SGHRS, YFSETQ. The CDR3 loop reads CASSFWVQQDIFQPQHF. Written as DNA, the CDR3 is TGCGCCAGCAGCTTCTGGGTACAACAGGATATATTTCAGCCCCAGCATTTT.

This sequence joins TRBV5-8 and TRBJ1-2; D unresolved. This CDR3 has 13 residues. V was trimmed by 0 bases and J by 7 bases, leaving 10 bases between them. Germline assignment: CDR1 SGHTS and CDR2 YDEGEE. CDR3: CASSLGLGRGYTF. The CDR3 nucleotides are TGTGCCAGCAGCTTGGGGCTTGGCCGTGGCTACACCTTC. The whole variable domain, remainder taken from reference TRBV5-8 and TRBJ1-2, is EAGVTQSPTHLIKTRGQQATLRCSPISGHTSVYWYQQALGLGLQFLLWYDEGEERNRGNFPPRFSGRQFPNYSSELNVNALELEDSALYLCASSLGLGRGYTFGSGTRLTVV.